The clone carrying this TCR beta chain showed up just a few times. As yet, its antigen is unknown. This sample was included in a study of identical twins. Study-level points and caveats: Twins' surplus sharing was weaker for beta out-of-frame sequences. When twins shared out-of-frame alpha sequences, those sequences had excess low generation probability.

TCRdb re-derived calls from the 5' RACE reads in MiXCR, one entry per CDR3 protein. This sample has 200,000 to 250,000 distinct CDR3 sequences, with approximately 7% found just once. The V end lost 0 bases, the J end lost 5 bases, and 14 bases lay between the germline ends. This CDR3 is 15 amino acids long. Germline V gives CDR1 SGHKS, CDR2 YYEKEE (reference sequence). Healthy Caucasian individuals made up all the donors. This sample also belongs to another study, concerning yellow fever vaccine responses in identical twins.

J is TRBJ2-5 and V is TRBV5-5; a weak D match, TRBD2 (5 bases). This TCR came from a woman in her late teens or twenties in good health. The source material was memory (CD45RO+) T cells sorted from blood. The CDR3 is CASSLVLISGETQYF. CDR3 DNA sequence: TGTGCCAGCAGCTTGGTGTTGATCTCGGGGGAGACCCAGTACTTC.